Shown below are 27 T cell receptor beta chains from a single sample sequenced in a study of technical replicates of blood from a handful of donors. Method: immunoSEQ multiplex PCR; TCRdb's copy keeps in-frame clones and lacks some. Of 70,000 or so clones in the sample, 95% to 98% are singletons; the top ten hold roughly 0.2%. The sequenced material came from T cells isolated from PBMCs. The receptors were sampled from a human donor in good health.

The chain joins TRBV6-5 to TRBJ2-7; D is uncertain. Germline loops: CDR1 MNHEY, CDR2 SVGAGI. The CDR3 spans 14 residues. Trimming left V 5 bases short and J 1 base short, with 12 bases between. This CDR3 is CASSPIRTSYEQYF. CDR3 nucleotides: TGTGCCAGCAGTCCCATTAGAACTTCCTACGAGCAGTACTTC.

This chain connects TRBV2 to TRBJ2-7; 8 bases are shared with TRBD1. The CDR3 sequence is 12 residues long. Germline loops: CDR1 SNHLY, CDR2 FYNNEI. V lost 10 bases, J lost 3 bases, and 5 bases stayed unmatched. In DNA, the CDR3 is TGTGCCAAAGGACAGGGAAGCTACGAGCAGTACTTC. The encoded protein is CAKGQGSYEQYF. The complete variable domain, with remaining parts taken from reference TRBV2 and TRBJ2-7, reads EPEVTQTPSHQVTQMGQEVILRCVPISNHLYFYWYRQILGQKVEFLVSFYNNEISEKSEIFDDQFSVERPDGSNFTLKIRSTKLEDSAMYFCAKGQGSYEQYFGPGTRLTVT.

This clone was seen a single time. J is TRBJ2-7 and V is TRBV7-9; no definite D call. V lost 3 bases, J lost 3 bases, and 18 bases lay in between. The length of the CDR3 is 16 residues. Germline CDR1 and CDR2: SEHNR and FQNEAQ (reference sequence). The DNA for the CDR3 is TGTGCCAGCAGCTTCCCCCAATCGGGTTCGAGCTACGAGCAGTACTTC. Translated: CASSFPQSGSSYEQYF.

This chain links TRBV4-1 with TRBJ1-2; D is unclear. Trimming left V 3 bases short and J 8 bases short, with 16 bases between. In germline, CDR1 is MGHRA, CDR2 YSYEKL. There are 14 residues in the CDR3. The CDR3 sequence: CASSHIPAGSGYTF. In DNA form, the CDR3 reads TGCGCCAGCAGCCACATACCCGCCGGGTCCGGCTACACCTTC.

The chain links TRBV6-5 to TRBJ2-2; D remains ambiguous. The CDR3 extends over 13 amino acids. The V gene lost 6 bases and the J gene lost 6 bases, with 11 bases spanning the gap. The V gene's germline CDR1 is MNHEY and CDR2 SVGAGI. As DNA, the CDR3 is TGTGCCAGCAGCGATGACTGGGCCGGGGAGCTGTTTTTT. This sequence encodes CASSDDWAGELFF.

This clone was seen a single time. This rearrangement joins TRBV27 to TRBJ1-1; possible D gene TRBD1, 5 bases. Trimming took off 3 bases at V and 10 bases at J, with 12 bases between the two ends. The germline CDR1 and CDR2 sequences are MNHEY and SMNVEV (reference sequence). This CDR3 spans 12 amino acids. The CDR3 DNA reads TGTGCCAGCAGTTTCTCGGGGGAGGGAGCTTTCTTT. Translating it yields CASSFSGEGAFF.

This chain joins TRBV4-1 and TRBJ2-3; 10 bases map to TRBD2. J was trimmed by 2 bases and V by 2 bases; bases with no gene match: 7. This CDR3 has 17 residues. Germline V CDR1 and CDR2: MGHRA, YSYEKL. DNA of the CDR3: TGCGCCAGCAGCCAATCTTTACTAGCGGGGCCCACAGATACGCAGTATTTT. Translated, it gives CASSQSLLAGPTDTQYF.

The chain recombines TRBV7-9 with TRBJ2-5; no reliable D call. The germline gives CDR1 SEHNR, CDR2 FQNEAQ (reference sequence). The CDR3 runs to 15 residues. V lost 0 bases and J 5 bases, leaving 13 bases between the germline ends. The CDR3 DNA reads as TGTGCCAGCAGCTTAGCGACCCCGGGTAGGGAGACCCAGTACTTC. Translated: CASSLATPGRETQYF.

CDR3 DNA: TGTGCCAGCAGTCCCTCGGTGGGGGGAAATCAGCCCCAGCATTTT. Residues: CASSPSVGGNQPQHF. V gene TRBV28 combines with J gene TRBJ1-5; TRBD1 might be the D (5 bases). V lost 5 bases to trimming and J lost 4 bases, with 15 bases between them. Germline V lookup: CDR1 MDHEN, CDR2 SYDVKM. The CDR3 is 15 amino acids.

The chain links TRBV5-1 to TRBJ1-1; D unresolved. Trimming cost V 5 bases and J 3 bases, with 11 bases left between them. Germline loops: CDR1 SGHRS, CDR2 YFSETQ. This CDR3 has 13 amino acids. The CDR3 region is CASSEMGDTEAFF. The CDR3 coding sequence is TGCGCCAGCAGTGAAATGGGAGACACTGAAGCTTTCTTT.

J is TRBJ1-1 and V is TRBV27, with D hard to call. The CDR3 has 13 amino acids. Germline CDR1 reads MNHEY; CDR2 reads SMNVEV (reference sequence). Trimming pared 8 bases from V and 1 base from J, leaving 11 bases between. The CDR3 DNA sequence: TGTGCCAGCTTCCCTTATTGGAACACTGAAGCTTTCTTT. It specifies CASFPYWNTEAFF.

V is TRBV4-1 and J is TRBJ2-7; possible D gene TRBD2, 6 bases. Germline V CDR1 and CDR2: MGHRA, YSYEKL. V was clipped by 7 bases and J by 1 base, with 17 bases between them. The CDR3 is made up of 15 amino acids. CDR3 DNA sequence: TGCGCCAGCACCATGGAGAGACTAGAGTCCTACGAGCAGTACTTC. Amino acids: CASTMERLESYEQYF.

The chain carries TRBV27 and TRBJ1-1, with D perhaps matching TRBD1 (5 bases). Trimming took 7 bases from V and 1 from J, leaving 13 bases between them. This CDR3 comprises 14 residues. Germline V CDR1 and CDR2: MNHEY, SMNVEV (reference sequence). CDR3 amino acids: CASTPYRGNTEAFF. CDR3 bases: TGTGCCAGCACCCCTTATAGGGGGAACACTGAAGCTTTCTTT.

The CDR3, as DNA: TGTGCCAGTTCAGGGGTCGGGGATGAAAAACTGTTTTTT. It is translated as CASSGVGDEKLFF. The V call is TRBV6-1, the J call TRBJ1-4; D is possibly TRBD1 (6 bases). The V end lost 9 bases, the J end lost 6 bases, and 14 bases lay between the germline ends. The CDR3 has 13 amino acids. Per the germline V gene, CDR1 is MNHNS and CDR2 is SASEGT.

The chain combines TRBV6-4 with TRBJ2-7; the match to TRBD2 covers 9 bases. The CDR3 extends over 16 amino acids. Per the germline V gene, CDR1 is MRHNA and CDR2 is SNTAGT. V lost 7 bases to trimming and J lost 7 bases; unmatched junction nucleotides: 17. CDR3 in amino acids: CASTGSRREGEREQYF. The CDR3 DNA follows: TGTGCCAGCACCGGTTCGCGGCGGGAGGGGGAACGGGAGCAGTACTTC.

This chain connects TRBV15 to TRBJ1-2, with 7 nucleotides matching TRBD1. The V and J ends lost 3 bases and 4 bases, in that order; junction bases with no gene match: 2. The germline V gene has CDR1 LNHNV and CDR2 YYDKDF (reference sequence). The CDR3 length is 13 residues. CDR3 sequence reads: CATSRTGTYGYTF. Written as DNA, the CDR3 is TGTGCCACCAGCAGGACAGGGACCTATGGCTACACCTTC. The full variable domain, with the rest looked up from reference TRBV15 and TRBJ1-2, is DAMVIQNPRYQVTQFGKPVTLSCSQTLNHNVMYWYQQKSSQAPKLLFHYYDKDFNNEADTPDNFQSRRPNTSFCFLDIRSPGLGDTAMYLCATSRTGTYGYTFGSGTRLTVV.

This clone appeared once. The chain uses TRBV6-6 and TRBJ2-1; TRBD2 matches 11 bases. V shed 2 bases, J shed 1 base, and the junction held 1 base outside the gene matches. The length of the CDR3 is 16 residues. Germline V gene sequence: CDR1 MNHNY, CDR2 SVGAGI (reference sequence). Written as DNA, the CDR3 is TGTGCCAGCAGTTACCTAGCGGGGGGTTCCTACAATGAGCAGTTCTTC. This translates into CASSYLAGGSYNEQFF.

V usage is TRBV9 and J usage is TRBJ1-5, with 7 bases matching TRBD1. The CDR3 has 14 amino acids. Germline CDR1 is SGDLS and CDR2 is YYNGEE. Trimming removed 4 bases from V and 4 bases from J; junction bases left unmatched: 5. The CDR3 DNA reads TGTGCCAGCAGCCCGGGACAGAAGAATCAGCCCCAGCATTTT. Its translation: CASSPGQKNQPQHF.

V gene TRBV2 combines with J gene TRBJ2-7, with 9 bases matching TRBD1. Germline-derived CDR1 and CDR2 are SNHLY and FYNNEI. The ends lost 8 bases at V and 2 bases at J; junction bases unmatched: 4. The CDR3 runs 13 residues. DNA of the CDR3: TGTGCCAGCCAGGGACAGGGAGCCTACGAGCAGTACTTC. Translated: CASQGQGAYEQYF.

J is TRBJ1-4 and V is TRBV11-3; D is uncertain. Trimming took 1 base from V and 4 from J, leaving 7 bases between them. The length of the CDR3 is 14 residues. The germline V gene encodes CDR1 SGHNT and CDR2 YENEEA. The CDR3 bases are TGTGCCAGCAGCTTAGGCAGATATAATGAAAAACTGTTTTTT. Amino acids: CASSLGRYNEKLFF.

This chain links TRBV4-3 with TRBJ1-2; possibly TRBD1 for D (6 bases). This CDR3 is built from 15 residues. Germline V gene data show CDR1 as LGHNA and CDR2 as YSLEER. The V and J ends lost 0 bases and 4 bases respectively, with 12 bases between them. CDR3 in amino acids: CASSQEAGVAYGYTF. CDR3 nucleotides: TGCGCCAGCAGCCAAGAGGCAGGGGTGGCCTATGGCTACACCTTC.

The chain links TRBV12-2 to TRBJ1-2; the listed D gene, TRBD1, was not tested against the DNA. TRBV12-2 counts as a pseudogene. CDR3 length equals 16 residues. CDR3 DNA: TGTGCAAGTCGCTTAACCTCAGGACAGGTTGCTTATGGCTACACCTTC. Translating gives CASRLTSGQVAYGYTF.

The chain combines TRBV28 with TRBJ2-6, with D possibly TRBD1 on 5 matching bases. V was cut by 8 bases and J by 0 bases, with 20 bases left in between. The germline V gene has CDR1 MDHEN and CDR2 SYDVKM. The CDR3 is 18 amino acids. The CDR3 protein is CASETLQGKISGANVLTF. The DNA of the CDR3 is TGTGCCAGCGAGACGCTCCAGGGAAAGATCTCTGGGGCCAACGTCCTGACTTTC. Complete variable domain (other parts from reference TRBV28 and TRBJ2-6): DVKVTQSSRYLVKRTGEKVFLECVQDMDHENMFWYRQDPGLGLRLIYFSYDVKMKEKGDIPEGYSVSREKKERFSLILESASTNQTSMYLCASETLQGKISGANVLTFGAGSRLTVL.

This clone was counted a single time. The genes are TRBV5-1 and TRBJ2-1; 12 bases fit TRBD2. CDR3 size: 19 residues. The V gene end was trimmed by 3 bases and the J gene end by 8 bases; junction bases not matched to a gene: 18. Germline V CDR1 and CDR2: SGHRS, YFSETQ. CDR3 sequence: CASSSLGASGRALVDEQFF. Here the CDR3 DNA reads TGCGCCAGCAGCTCCCTCGGGGCTAGCGGGAGGGCCCTGGTCGATGAGCAGTTCTTC.

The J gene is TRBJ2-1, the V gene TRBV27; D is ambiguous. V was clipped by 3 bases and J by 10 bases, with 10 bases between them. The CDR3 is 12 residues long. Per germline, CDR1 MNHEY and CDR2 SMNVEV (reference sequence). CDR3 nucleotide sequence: TGTGCCAGCAGTTTTCCTGCGGCCGAGCAGTTCTTC. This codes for CASSFPAAEQFF.

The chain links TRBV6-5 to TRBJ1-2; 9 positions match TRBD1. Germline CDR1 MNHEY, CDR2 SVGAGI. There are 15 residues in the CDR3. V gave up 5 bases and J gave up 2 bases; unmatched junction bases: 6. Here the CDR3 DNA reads TGTGCCAGCAGTCGGGGGGGACAGGGAAACTATGGCTACACCTTC. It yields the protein CASSRGGQGNYGYTF.

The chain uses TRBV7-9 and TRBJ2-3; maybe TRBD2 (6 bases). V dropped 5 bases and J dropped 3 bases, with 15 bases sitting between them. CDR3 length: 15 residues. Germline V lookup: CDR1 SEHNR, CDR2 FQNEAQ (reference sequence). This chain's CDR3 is CASSPSRGGTDTQYF. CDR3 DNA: TGTGCCAGCAGCCCTTCTAGGGGAGGAACAGATACGCAGTATTTT.